The TCR beta chain under discussion was sequenced for a study of patients and donors after allogeneic stem cell transplantation. In TCRdb, the RT-PCR reads were re-called with MiXCR into one record per CDR3 protein. Counted here are roughly 960,000 distinct CDR3 sequences, roughly 17% occurring once; the ten biggest clones make up roughly 6%. Germline V gene lookup returns CDR1 SQVTM and CDR2 ANQGSEA. V shed 5 bases, J shed 4 bases, and the junction held 5 bases outside the gene matches. The CDR3 contains 13 residues. This clonotype was seen a few times. This TCR was sampled from a human donor who was either an allogeneic HSCT recipient or a stem cell or donor lymphocyte infusion donor (not recorded which). It is not recorded whose cells these are; they may come from a transplant donor. Sequences were obtained from blood, either unsorted or a sorted T cell fraction (not recorded which). This chain uses TRBV29-1 with TRBJ2-7; TRBD2 aligns across 10 bases. The CDR3 sequence: CSVRTSGVYEQYF. The CDR3 coding sequence is TGCAGCGTTCGGACTAGCGGCGTATACGAGCAGTACTTC.